The T cell receptor (beta chain) described here comes from a study of vaccination effects on CD4 cells after COVID-19 (dated by TCRdb to between 2022 and 2023). Regarding the complete study: In the ViraFEST assay, PBMC were stimulated with viral peptide pools, and TCR sequencing was then used to find antigen-specific CD4+ T cell clonotypes based on their expansion. Two doses of either the BNT162b2 or the mRNA-1273 mRNA SARS-CoV-2 vaccine were administered to participants. Some 1.9 million PBMC per well were cultured with approximately 10 ug/ml peptides in IMDM containing approximately 4.7% human AB serum, about 10 IU/ml IL-2 and gentamicin. SARS-CoV-2 spike-specific CD4+ TCR repertoires were compared before and after mRNA vaccination in COVID-19 convalescent patients and in infection-naive vaccine recipients. Altogether, 10 COVID-19 convalescent patients and 4 SARS-CoV-2-naive healthy vaccine recipients made up the full study. Cultures from other donors in the study were sequenced with the Oncomine TCR Beta short-read assay on an Illumina iSeq 100. Beyond this particular receptor, the publication reports: The study was limited by a small number of convalescent patients and lacked early post-infection timepoints. In healthy vaccine recipients, vaccine-induced clones were almost all SARS-CoV-2 mono-reactive, with only 1 of 255 cross-reactive with common cold coronaviruses. Both infection-induced and vaccine-induced clones contracted markedly at late post-vaccination timepoints, which is consistent with waning T cell responses.

After less than eleven days of culture, CD4+ T cells were isolated with the EasySep CD4+ T cell isolation kit. None of the healthy vaccine recipients had a prior SARS-CoV-2 infection, which was confirmed by nucleocapsid antibody tests that came back negative both before and after vaccination. On days 3 and 7, half of the culture medium was replaced with fresh IL-2-containing medium. Unless otherwise noted, each peptide stimulation condition was cultured in triplicate wells. PBMC were separated from whole blood using Ficoll-Paque Plus gradient centrifugation and were then either cryopreserved at -140C or used fresh. The QIAamp micro DNA kit was used to extract genomic DNA from the cultured CD4+ T cells. Trimming at the junction amounts to 10 bases on V and 8 bases on J, and the germline ends lie 17 bases apart. The CDR3 runs 12 amino acids, cysteine and phenylalanine included. The only DNA kept is the CDR3, 36 bases in frame from the first base.

Regarding this clone: Its antigen target is currently unknown. It has no much larger one-base neighbor in the sample; base qualities were not kept.

The library was produced with the immunoSEQ multiplex PCR assay. TCR beta CDR3 sequencing was performed on DNA from the cultured, isolated CD4+ T cells. On the authors' methods: Non-productive TCR sequences were removed and reads were trimmed to the CDR3 region, keeping CDR3s of at least 7 amino acids. Antigen-specific clonotypes were identified using the MANAFEST web app by comparison of expansion in peptide wells against reference cultures. For clones to be considered positive, expansion at FDR<0.05 versus reference and all other wells, an odds ratio above 5, and a frequency above 0.1% in two replicate wells were required. A clonotype was defined as cross-reactive if the clonotype was significantly expanded both in SARS-CoV-2 spike wells and in at least one common cold coronavirus spike condition. CDR3 similarity was assessed by Levenshtein distance using the stringdist R package, and unrooted trees were constructed with ape in R 3.6.1. The immuneACCESS repertoire file appears here via TCRdb, limited to in-frame rearrangements. These files lack a portion of the clones; in checked studies, under half of the deficit traces to unresolved V genes, and the cause of the others is not known. That table supplies the V and J calls and clone size; D and trimming were determined from the DNA. Counted in this sample were approximately 40,000 clones; 82% of them appeared once. Under 3% of the sample is taken by the ten largest.

This sequence uses TRBV12-3 or TRBV12-4 and TRBJ1-2, with an unclear D gene assignment. The receptor was derived from a human donor who received a COVID-19 vaccine. Sequencing was performed on CD4+ T cells from PBMCs cultured without peptide, taken before COVID-19 vaccination. DNA sequence: TGTGCCACCTCAGTCGGGGTGGGAGGCTACACCTTC. This codes for CATSVGVGGYTF.